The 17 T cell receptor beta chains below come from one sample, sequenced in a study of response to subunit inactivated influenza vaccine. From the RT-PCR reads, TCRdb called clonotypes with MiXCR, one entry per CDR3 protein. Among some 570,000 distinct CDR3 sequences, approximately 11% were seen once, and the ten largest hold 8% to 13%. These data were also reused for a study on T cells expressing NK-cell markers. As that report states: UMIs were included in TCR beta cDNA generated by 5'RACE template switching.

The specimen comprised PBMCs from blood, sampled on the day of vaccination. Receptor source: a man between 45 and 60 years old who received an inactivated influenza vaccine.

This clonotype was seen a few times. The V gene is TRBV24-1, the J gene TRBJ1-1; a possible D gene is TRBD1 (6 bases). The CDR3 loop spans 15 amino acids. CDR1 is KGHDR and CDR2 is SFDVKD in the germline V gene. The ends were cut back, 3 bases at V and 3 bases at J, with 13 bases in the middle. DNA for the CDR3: TGTGCCACCAGTGATCCCCGAGGGGGGCACACTGAAGCTTTCTTT. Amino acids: CATSDPRGGHTEAFF.

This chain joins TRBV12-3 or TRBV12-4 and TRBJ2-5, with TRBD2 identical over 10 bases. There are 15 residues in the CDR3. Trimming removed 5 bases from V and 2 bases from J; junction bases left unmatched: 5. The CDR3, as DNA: TGTGCCAGCAGTGCCCCGACTAGCGGGCAAGAGACCCAGTACTTC. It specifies CASSAPTSGQETQYF.

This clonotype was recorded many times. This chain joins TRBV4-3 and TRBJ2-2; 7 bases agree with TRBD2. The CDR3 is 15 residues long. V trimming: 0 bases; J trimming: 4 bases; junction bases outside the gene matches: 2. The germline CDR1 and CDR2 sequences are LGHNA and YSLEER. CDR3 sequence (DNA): TGCGCCAGCAGCCAAGATGGGGGGGGCACCGGGGAGCTGTTTTTT. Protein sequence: CASSQDGGGTGELFF.

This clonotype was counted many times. CDR3 loop: CASSFTNRSPQETQYF. The CDR3 coding sequence is TGCGCCAGCAGCTTCACCAACAGGTCACCACAAGAGACCCAGTACTTC. The chain uses TRBV5-1 and TRBJ2-5; weak D call: TRBD1 (5 bases). The V gene's germline CDR1 is SGHRS and CDR2 YFSETQ. The CDR3 runs to 16 residues. V lost 2 bases to trimming and J lost 2 bases, with 16 bases between them. The full variable domain, in which reference TRBV5-1 and TRBJ2-5 provide the parts outside the CDR3, is KAGVTQTPRYLIKTRGQQVTLSCSPISGHRSVSWYQQTPGQGLQFLFEYFSETQRNKGNFPGRFSGRQFSNSRSEMNVSTLELGDSALYLCASSFTNRSPQETQYFGPGTRLLVL.

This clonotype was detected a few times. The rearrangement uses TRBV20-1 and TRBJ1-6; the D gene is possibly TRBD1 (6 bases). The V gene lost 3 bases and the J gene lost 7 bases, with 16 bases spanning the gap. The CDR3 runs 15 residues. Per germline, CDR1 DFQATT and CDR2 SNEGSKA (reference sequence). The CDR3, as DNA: TGCAGTGCTAGGGCACAGGGATCGAGCAATTCACCCCTCCACTTT. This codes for CSARAQGSSNSPLHF.

The CDR3 reads CASSQGGAYSYEQYF. The CDR3 bases are TGTGCCAGCAGCCAAGGGGGCGCCTACTCCTACGAGCAGTACTTC. The chain is built from TRBV5-6 and TRBJ2-7; 7 nucleotides agree with TRBD1. V gave up 4 bases and J gave up 0 bases; unmatched junction bases: 7. This CDR3 region has 15 residues. Germline V gene lookup returns CDR1 SGHDT and CDR2 YYEEEE.

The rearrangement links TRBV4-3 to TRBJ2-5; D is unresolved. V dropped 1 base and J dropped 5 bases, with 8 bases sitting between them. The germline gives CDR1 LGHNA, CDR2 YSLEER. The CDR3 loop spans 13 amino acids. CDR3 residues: CASSQGYWETQYF. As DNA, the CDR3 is TGCGCCAGCAGCCAAGGGTATTGGGAGACCCAGTACTTC.

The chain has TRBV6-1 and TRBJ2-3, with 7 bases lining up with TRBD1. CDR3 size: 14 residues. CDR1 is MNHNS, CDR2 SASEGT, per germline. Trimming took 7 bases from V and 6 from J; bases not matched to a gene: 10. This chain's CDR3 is CASTLQGKADTQYF. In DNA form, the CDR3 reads TGTGCCAGCACATTACAGGGGAAGGCGGATACGCAGTATTTT.

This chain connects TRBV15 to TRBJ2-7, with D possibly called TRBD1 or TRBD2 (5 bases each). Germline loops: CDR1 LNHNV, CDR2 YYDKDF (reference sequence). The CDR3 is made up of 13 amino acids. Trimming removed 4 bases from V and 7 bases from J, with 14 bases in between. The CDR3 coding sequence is TGTGCCACCAGCATGCTTGGGGGTCGGGAGCAGTACTTC. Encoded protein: CATSMLGGREQYF.

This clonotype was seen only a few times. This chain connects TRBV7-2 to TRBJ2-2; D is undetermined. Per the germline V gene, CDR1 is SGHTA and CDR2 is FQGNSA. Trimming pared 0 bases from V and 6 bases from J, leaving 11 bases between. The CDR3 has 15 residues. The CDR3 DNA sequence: TGTGCCAGCAGCTTAGCGGGTCCCCAGGCCGGGGAGCTGTTTTTT. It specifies CASSLAGPQAGELFF.

Here the CDR3 DNA reads TGTGCCATCCAGACAGGGGGTCTCGGGGAGCTGTTTTTT. Amino acid sequence: CAIQTGGLGELFF. V is TRBV28 and J is TRBJ2-2; 9 bases agree with TRBD1. The CDR3 extends over 13 amino acids. Losses at the gene ends were 10 bases for V and 7 bases for J; bases not matched to a gene: 7. The germline gives CDR1 MDHEN, CDR2 SYDVKM.

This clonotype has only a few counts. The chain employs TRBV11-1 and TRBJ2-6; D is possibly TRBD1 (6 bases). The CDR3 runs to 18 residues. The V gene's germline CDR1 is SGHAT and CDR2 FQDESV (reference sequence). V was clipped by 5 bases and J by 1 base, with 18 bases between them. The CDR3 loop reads CASSPRGQSTSGANVLTF. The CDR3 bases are TGTGCCAGCAGCCCCCGAGGACAGTCCACGTCTGGGGCCAACGTCCTGACTTTC.

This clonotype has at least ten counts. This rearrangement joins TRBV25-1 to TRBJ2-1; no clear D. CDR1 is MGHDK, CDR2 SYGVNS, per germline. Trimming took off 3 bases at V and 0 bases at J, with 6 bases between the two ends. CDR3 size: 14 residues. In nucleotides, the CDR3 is TGTGCCAGCAGTGATGGCAGCTCCTACAATGAGCAGTTCTTC. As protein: CASSDGSSYNEQFF.

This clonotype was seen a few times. The CDR3 sequence: CASSSGPPPYNEQFF. The CDR3 coding sequence is TGTGCCAGCAGCTCTGGGCCTCCCCCGTACAATGAGCAGTTCTTC. V gene TRBV7-2 combines with J gene TRBJ2-1; D remains ambiguous. The germline V gene encodes CDR1 SGHTA and CDR2 FQGNSA. This CDR3 has 15 amino acids. V lost 4 bases to trimming and J lost 4 bases, with 14 bases between them. Variable domain in full (rest from reference TRBV7-2 and TRBJ2-1): GAGVSQSPSNKVTEKGKDVELRCDPISGHTALYWYRQSLGQGLEFLIYFQGNSAPDKSGLPSDRFSAERTGGSVSTLTIQRTQQEDSAVYLCASSSGPPPYNEQFFGPGTRLTVL.

The CDR3 nucleotides are TGTGCCAGCAGCCCTAGGGCGTGGACGCAGTATTTT. Protein sequence: CASSPRAWTQYF. This chain joins TRBV14 and TRBJ2-3, with D uncertain. This CDR3 has 12 amino acids. The V gene lost 4 bases and the J gene lost 9 bases, with 11 bases spanning the gap. Germline lookup yields CDR1 SGHDN and CDR2 FVKESK.

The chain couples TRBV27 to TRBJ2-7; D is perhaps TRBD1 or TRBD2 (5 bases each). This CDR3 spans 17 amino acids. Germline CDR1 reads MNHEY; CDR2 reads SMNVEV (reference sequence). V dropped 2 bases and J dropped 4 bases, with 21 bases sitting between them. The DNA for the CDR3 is TGTGCCAGCAGTTTAAGGGGCGGGCTAGCACTCTCGTACGAGCAGTACTTC. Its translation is CASSLRGGLALSYEQYF.

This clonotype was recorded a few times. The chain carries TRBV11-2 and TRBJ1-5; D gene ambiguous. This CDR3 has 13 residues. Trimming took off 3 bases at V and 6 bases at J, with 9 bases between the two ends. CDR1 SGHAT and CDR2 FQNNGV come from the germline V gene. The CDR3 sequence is CASSLDFFQPQHF. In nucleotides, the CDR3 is TGTGCCAGCAGCTTGGATTTCTTTCAGCCCCAGCATTTT.